The present TCR beta chain was sequenced within a study of T cells in Graves' hyperthyroidism and ophthalmopathy. The study's findings and limits: Blood also contained most expanded thyroid clonotypes above 0.001. Ophthalmopathy was model-predicted a median about six months pre-onset.

The source material, RNA transcripts, was used to amplify TCR beta CDR3 regions. HTBI primers were the set used in a first-round RT-PCR of the TCR CDR3. Using its own MiXCR run on the multiplex PCR reads, TCRdb lists one record per CDR3 protein. Of roughly 580,000 distinct CDR3 sequences listed, 46% are singletons. The CDR3 runs 12 residues. The germline V gene has CDR1 SQVTM and CDR2 ANQGSEA. V was pared by 6 bases and J by 6 bases, with 1 base of the junction left unmatched. This clonotype was counted at least ten times. As yet, its antigen is unknown. The source is a woman aged 18-35 years with Graves' hyperthyroidism. The sequenced sample was peripheral blood or thyroid tissue (not recorded which). The chain employs TRBV29-1 and TRBJ2-2; 10 bases line up with TRBD2. The CDR3 region has the DNA TGCAGCGTAGCGGGAGGGGCCGGGGAGCTGTTTTTT. This gives the protein CSVAGGAGELFF.